There are a few counts of the clone carrying this T cell receptor beta chain. Its specificity is unknown. This sample is drawn from a study of T-cell memory formation after mild COVID-19. At the level of the study: Clustering of TCRs was largely donor specific.

CDR1 is SGHNT and CDR2 is YENEEA in the germline V gene. Between the trimmed V and J ends, which lost 3 bases and 9 bases, there was a span of 15 bases. The CDR3 spans 14 residues. Study-level results: Nothing showed for sure that second-wave clones peaking on day 37 were SARS-CoV-2 specific. Contracting CD4+ clones lay largely in CM and EM, with CD8+ ones residing in EMRA.

TCRdb ran MiXCR on the 5' RACE reads and lists one entry per CDR3 protein. The repertoire includes about 210,000 distinct CDR3 sequences, about 10% of them detected once, and approximately 3% sits in the top ten. This sequence was found in a man younger than 35 who had mild COVID-19 (a few samples of this study predate the infection). Cell type and time point are not known. The gene calls are TRBV11-3 and TRBJ2-1; D call uncertain. The sample taken for sequencing was PBMCs or a T cell subset sorted from them (not recorded which). In nucleotides, the CDR3 is TGTGCCAGCAGCTTGGGGATTACTAAGGGTGAGCAGTTCTTC. Its translation is CASSLGITKGEQFF.